Presented here are 3 T cell receptor beta chains from one specimen sequenced in a study of vaccination effects on CD4 cells after COVID-19. Before sequencing, viral peptide pools were used by the ViraFEST assay to expand antigen-specific CD4+ T cells. On roughly day 10 of culture, CD4+ T cells were separated out. The cohort was immunized with two doses of either the BNT162b2 or mRNA-1273 vaccine. Sequenced by immunoSEQ multiplex PCR; TCRdb stores in-frame clones only, minus some. The sample has 25,000 to 30,000 clones, 55% to 75% seen once; the top ten hold 9%. Their recognized antigens are unknown. Sequences were derived from CD4+ T cells from PBMCs cultured with HCoV-NL63 spike peptides, sampled after COVID-19 vaccination. These receptors came from a human donor who received a COVID-19 vaccine.

This rearrangement joins TRBV3-1 (or the pseudogene TRBV3-2) to TRBJ2-1, with TRBD2 matching over 9 bases. The length of the CDR3 is 16 residues. Germline CDR1 LGHDT, CDR2 YNNKEL (reference sequence). Trimming cost V 6 bases and J 7 bases; bases outside gene matches: 13. The CDR3 coding sequence is TGTGCCAGCAGGGAAAGACGGCCTAGCGGGGTTAATGAGCAGTTCTTC. This translates into CASRERRPSGVNEQFF.

CDR3 amino acids: CASSLNVNTEAFF. As DNA, the CDR3 is TGCGCCAGCAGCTTGAATGTGAACACTGAAGCTTTCTTT. The V gene is TRBV5-1, the J gene TRBJ1-1; no clear D gene. The length of the CDR3 is 13 residues. CDR1 and CDR2 from the germline V gene are SGHRS and YFSETQ. The germline V and J ends were trimmed by 1 base and 0 bases, with 4 bases remaining between them.

This clone was seen once. The rearrangement links TRBV10-3 to TRBJ2-3; the D is unclear. V dropped 4 bases and J dropped 0 bases, with 5 bases sitting between them. Germline CDR1 reads ENHRY; CDR2 reads SYGVKD. This CDR3 contains 13 residues. The CDR3 nucleotides are TGTGCCATCAGTGCCTCTAGCACAGATACGCAGTATTTT. Residues: CAISASSTDTQYF.